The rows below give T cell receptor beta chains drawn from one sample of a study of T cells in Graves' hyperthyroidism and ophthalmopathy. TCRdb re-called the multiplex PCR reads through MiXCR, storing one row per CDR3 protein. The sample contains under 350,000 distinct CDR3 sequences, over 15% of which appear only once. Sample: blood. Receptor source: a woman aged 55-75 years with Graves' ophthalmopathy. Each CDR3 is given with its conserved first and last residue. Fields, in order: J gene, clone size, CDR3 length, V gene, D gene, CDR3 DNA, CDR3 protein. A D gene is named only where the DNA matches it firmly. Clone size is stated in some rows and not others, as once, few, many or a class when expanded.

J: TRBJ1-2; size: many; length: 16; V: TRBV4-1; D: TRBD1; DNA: TGCGCCAGCAGCCAAGCCGGTTCAGGGGGGTTCTATGGCTACACCTTC; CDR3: CASSQAGSGGFYGYTF
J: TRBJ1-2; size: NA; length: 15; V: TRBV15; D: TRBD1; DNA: TGTGCCACCAGCAGAGAGGTTGCAGGGGGCAATGGCTACACCTTC; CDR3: CATSREVAGGNGYTF
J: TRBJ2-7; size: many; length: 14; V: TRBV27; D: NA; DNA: TGTGCCAGCGGAACAGGGACTCCTTCACACGAGCAGTACTTC; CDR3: CASGTGTPSHEQYF
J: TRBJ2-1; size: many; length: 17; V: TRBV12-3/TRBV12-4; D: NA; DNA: TGTGCCAGCAGTTTACTCCCTCGTCCGGCTAGGGACAATGAGCAGTTCTTC; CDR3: CASSLLPRPARDNEQFF
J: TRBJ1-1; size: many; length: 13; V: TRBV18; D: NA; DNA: TGTGCCAGCTCATCAGGGCCCGACACTGAAGCTTTCTTT; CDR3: CASSSGPDTEAFF
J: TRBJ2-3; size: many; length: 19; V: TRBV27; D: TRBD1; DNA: TGTGCCAGCAGTCCCCGCAGGGGGTTCCACAATTTTAGCACAGATACGCAGTATTTT; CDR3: CASSPRRGFHNFSTDTQYF
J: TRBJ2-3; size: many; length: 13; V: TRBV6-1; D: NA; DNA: TGTGCCAGCAGGTCCCAGGGGACAGATACGCAGTATTTT; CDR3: CASRSQGTDTQYF
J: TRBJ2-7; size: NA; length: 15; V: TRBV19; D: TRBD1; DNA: TGTGCCAGTAGTCCGACAGGGGGACTCTCCTACGAGCAGTACTTC; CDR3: CASSPTGGLSYEQYF
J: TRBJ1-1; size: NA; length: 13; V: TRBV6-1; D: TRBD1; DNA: TGTGCCAGCAGCTACGGGGACAGGGTTAGAGCTTTCTTT; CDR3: CASSYGDRVRAFF
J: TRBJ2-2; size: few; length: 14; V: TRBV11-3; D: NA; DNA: TGTGCCAGCAGGGCTCAGGGGCAGACCGGGGAGCTGTTTTTT; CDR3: CASRAQGQTGELFF
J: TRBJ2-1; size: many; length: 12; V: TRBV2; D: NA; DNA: TGTGCCAGCGGACATCAGCTCAATGAGCAGTTCTTC; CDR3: CASGHQLNEQFF
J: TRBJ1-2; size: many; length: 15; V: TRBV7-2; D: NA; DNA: TGTGCCAGCAGCCTATCCGGCGATTTTAACTATGGCTACACCTTC; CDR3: CASSLSGDFNYGYTF
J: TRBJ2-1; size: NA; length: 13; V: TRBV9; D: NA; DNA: TGTGCCAGCAGCGTAGCCGATCGAAATGAGCAGTTCTTC; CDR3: CASSVADRNEQFF
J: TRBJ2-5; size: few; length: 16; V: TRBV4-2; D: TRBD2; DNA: TGTGCCAGCAGCCAAGTAGGTACTAGCGTTAAAGAGACCCAGTACTTC; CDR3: CASSQVGTSVKETQYF
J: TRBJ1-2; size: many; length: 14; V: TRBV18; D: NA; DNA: TGTGCCAGCTCAACCACTAACGGGCTCTATGGCTACACCTTC; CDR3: CASSTTNGLYGYTF
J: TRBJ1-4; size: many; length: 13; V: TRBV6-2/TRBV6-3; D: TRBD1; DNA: TGTGCCAGCAACGACAGGGCGAATGAAAAACTGTTTTTT; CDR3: CASNDRANEKLFF
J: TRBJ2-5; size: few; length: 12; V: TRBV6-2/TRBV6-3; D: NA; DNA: TGTGCCAGCAGTTACGGGGTAGAGACCCAGTACTTC; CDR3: CASSYGVETQYF
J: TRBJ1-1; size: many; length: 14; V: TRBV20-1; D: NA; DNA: TGCAGTGCTAGAGAAACAGGGTTATCTAATGAAGCTTTCTTT; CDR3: CSARETGLSNEAFF
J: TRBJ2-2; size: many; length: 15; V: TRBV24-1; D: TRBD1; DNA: TGTGCCACCAGTGATTCCGGACAGGGGGCCGGGGAGCTGTTTTTT; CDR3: CATSDSGQGAGELFF
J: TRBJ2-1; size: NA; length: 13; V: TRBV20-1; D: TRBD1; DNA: TGCATGTCTTACCGGGACAGCTACAATGAGCAGTTCTTC; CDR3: CMSYRDSYNEQFF
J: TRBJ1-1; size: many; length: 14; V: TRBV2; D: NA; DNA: TGTGCCAGCAGGAACCGCATGGGTGATACTGAAGCTTTCTTT; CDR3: CASRNRMGDTEAFF
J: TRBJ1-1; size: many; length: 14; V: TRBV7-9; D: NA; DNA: TGTGCCAGCAGCGCACAGGGCACATACACTGAAGCTTTCTTT; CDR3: CASSAQGTYTEAFF
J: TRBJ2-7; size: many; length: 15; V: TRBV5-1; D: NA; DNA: TGCGCCAGCAGCTTGGGGGACACCTATTCCTACGAGCAGTACTTC; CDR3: CASSLGDTYSYEQYF
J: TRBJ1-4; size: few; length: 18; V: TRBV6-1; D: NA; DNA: TGTGCCAGCAGTGAACGACGAGTTGGGTCCCCAACTAATGAAAAACTGTTTTTT; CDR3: CASSERRVGSPTNEKLFF
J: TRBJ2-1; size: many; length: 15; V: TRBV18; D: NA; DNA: TGTGCCAGCTCCCCCTCGGACAGCACCTACAATGAGCAGTTCTTC; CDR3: CASSPSDSTYNEQFF